This T cell receptor beta chain was sequenced in a study of blood T cell repertoires in COVID-19. About the research overall: Italy, Spain and the United States were the sources of the convalescent and acute COVID-19 samples.

Data came from immunoSEQ multiplex PCR; TCRdb stores just in-frame clones and leaves some out. The top ten clones hold approximately 45% of a sample with 110,000 to 150,000 clones, 84% of them seen once. After removal of 7 bases from V and 5 bases from J, the junction contained 8 bases not matched to a gene. The germline V gene has CDR1 SNHLY and CDR2 FYNNEI. The CDR3 is made up of 14 amino acids. This sequence originates from a human donor in a cohort sampled during active COVID-19. Source material: peripheral blood. This chain connects TRBV2 to TRBJ2-3; 8 nucleotides align to TRBD1. For the CDR3, the DNA is TGTGCCAGCATCCCCGACAGGGGTGGAGATACGCAGTATTTT. Its protein is CASIPDRGGDTQYF.